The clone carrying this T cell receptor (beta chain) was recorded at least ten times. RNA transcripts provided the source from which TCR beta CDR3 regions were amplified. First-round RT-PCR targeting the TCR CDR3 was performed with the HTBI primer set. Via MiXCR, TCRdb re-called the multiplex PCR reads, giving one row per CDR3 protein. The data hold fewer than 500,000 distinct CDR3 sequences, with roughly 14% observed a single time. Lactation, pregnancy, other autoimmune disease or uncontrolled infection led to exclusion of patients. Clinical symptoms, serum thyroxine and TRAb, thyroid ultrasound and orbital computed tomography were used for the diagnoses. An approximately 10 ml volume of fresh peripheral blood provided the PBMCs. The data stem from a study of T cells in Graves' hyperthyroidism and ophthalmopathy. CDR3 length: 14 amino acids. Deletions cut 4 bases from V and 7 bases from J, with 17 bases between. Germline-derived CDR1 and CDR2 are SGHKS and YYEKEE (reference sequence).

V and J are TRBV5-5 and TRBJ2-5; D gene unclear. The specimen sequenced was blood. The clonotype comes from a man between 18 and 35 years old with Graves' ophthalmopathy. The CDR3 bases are TGTGCCAGCAGCACCTCCGGGCCCGATGGGACCCAGTACTTC. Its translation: CASSTSGPDGTQYF. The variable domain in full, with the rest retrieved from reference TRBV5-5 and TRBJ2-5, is DAGVTQSPTHLIKTRGQQVTLRCSPISGHKSVSWYQQVLGQGPQFIFQYYEKEERGRGNFPDRFSARQFPNYSSELNVNALLLGDSALYLCASSTSGPDGTQYFGPGTRLLVL.